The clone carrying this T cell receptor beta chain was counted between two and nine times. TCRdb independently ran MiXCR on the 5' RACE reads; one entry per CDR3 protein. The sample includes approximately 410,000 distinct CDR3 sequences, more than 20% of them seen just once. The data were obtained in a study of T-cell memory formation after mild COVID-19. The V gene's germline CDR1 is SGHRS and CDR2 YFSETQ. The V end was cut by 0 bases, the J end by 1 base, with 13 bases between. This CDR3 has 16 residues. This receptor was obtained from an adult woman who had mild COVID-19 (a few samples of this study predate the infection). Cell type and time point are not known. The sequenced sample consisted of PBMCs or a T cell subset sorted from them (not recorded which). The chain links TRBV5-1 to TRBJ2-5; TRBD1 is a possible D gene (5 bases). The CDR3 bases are TGCGCCAGCAGCTTGGGGGGCGGTGGTGGCCAAGAGACCCAGTACTTC. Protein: CASSLGGGGGQETQYF.